The rows below give T cell receptor beta chains drawn from one sample of a study of T cells in Graves' hyperthyroidism and ophthalmopathy. Using its own MiXCR run on the multiplex PCR reads, TCRdb lists one record per CDR3 protein. The sample holds some 350,000 distinct CDR3 sequences, 15% to 18% seen once. The sequenced sample consisted of blood. All receptors come from a woman aged 18-30 years with Graves' hyperthyroidism that later progressed to Graves' ophthalmopathy. CDR3s include the opening cysteine and the closing phenylalanine or tryptophan. A D gene is named only where the DNA matches it firmly. Expanded clones get a size class; other rows say once, few or many, or leave the size out.

d_call | j_call | clone_size | v_call | cdr3_aa | cdr3_nt
. | TRBJ1-5 | many | TRBV28 | CAGSIRRGGNQPQHF | TGTGCCGGATCCATCAGGCGGGGAGGGAATCAGCCCCAGCATTTT
TRBD1 | TRBJ2-5 | . | TRBV11-2 | CASSQVRQGEETQYF | TGTGCCAGCAGCCAAGTAAGGCAGGGGGAAGAGACCCAGTACTTC
. | TRBJ2-5 | many | TRBV6-1 | CASSTSRGGMGETQYF | TGTGCCAGCAGTACCTCCCGAGGGGGGATGGGAGAGACCCAGTACTTC
. | TRBJ2-7 | many | TRBV20-1 | CSAISRGAFYEQYF | TGCAGTGCTATTTCGCGGGGTGCCTTCTACGAGCAGTACTTC
TRBD2 | TRBJ2-1 | . | TRBV27 | CASSSGTSGIKDNEQFF | TGTGCCAGCAGCTCCGGGACTAGCGGGATAAAGGACAATGAGCAGTTCTTC
TRBD1 | TRBJ2-7 | few | TRBV6-1 | CARYGGQGSREQYF | TGTGCCAGATACGGGGGACAGGGGTCCCGCGAGCAGTACTTC
. | TRBJ1-1 | . | TRBV28 | CASSQDQAEAFF | TGTGCCAGCAGCCAAGACCAGGCTGAAGCTTTCTTT
TRBD1 | TRBJ1-3 | few | TRBV19 | CASSTQTGIARNTIYF | TGTGCCAGTAGTACCCAGACAGGGATCGCTCGAAACACCATATATTTT
TRBD1 | TRBJ2-3 | few | TRBV6-1 | CASPGRTGATDTQYF | TGTGCCAGCCCAGGACGCACAGGGGCCACAGATACGCAGTATTTT
. | TRBJ2-2 | . | TRBV6-1 | CASNQRAGPGELFF | TGTGCCAGCAATCAACGGGCAGGGCCCGGGGAGCTGTTTTTT
. | TRBJ2-7 | . | TRBV11-2 | CASSGRDPGPYEQYF | TGTGCCAGCAGCGGCCGGGACCCAGGTCCCTACGAGCAGTACTTC
. | TRBJ2-1 | many | TRBV7-8 | CASSSRPVLYNEQFF | TGTGCCAGCAGTTCTAGGCCAGTACTTTACAATGAGCAGTTCTTC
. | TRBJ2-5 | . | TRBV27 | CASSLTSGIFETQYF | TGTGCCAGCAGTTTAACTTCGGGGATTTTCGAGACCCAGTACTTC
TRBD2 | TRBJ2-7 | few | TRBV3-1 | CASSQVGTSGIGYEQYF | TGTGCCAGCAGCCAAGTCGGGACTAGCGGGATCGGATACGAGCAGTACTTC
. | TRBJ2-3 | many | TRBV15 | CATSRSRGVPSTDTQYF | TGTGCCACCAGCAGATCCCGCGGGGTTCCTAGCACAGATACGCAGTATTTT
TRBD1 | TRBJ2-1 | few | TRBV10-3 | CAIRGQGTYNEQFF | TGTGCCATCAGGGGACAGGGGACCTACAATGAGCAGTTCTTC
. | TRBJ2-7 | few | TRBV7-3 | CASSRTNSYEQYF | TGTGCCAGCAGCAGGACTAACTCCTACGAGCAGTACTTC
. | TRBJ1-5 | many | TRBV28 | CASSTGTINQPQHF | TGTGCCAGCAGCACCGGGACAATTAATCAGCCCCAGCATTTT
TRBD2 | TRBJ2-7 | . | TRBV7-2 | CASSLGDLAGIPYEQYF | TGTGCCAGCAGCTTGGGGGATCTAGCGGGAATCCCCTACGAGCAGTACTTC
. | TRBJ2-5 | many | TRBV6-1 | CASVLRRVEYQETQYF | TGTGCCAGCGTATTACGTCGGGTTGAGTACCAAGAGACCCAGTACTTC
TRBD1 | TRBJ2-1 | . | TRBV13 | CASSPDRDPYNEQFF | TGTGCCAGCAGCCCAGACAGGGACCCCTACAATGAGCAGTTCTTC
. | TRBJ2-2 | few | TRBV27 | CASSLKGTNTGELFF | TGTGCCAGCAGTTTGAAGGGAACGAACACCGGGGAGCTGTTTTTT
TRBD2 | TRBJ2-1 | many | TRBV28 | CASSWNGDYNNEQFF | TGTGCCAGCAGTTGGAATGGGGACTACAACAATGAGCAGTTCTTC
TRBD1 | TRBJ1-2 | many | TRBV3-1 | CASSLHQGDPYGYTF | TGTGCCAGCAGTCTTCATCAGGGGGACCCTTATGGCTACACCTTC
. | TRBJ1-2 | . | TRBV4-2 | CASSQAPVGGSNYGYTF | TGTGCCAGCAGCCAGGCCCCTGTCGGGGGGTCCAACTATGGCTACACCTTC
. | TRBJ1-5 | many | TRBV7-8 | CASSLGGTIAMNQPQHF | TGTGCCAGCAGCTTGGGGGGGACTATAGCAATGAATCAGCCCCAGCATTTT
. | TRBJ2-7 | few | TRBV4-1 | CASSQGGHPSSYEQYF | TGCGCCAGCAGCCAAGGGGGACACCCAAGCTCCTACGAGCAGTACTTC
TRBD1 | TRBJ1-1 | . | TRBV7-2 | CASSHRQGAANTEAFF | TGTGCCAGCAGCCACAGGCAGGGGGCCGCGAACACTGAAGCTTTCTTT
. | TRBJ2-7 | many | TRBV20-1 | CSARRGPYEQYF | TGCAGTGCGAGAAGGGGACCCTACGAGCAGTACTTC
TRBD2 | TRBJ2-3 | many | TRBV20-1 | CSASRLAGDLNTQYF | TGCAGTGCTAGCCGACTAGCGGGAGACTTGAATACGCAGTATTTT
. | TRBJ2-4 | few | TRBV24-1 | CATSDRGLAKNIQYF | TGTGCCACCAGTGACAGGGGTCTAGCCAAAAACATTCAGTACTTC
TRBD2 | TRBJ2-1 | few | TRBV28 | CASSRSPGTSHNEQFF | TGTGCCAGCAGCAGAAGTCCCGGGACTAGCCACAATGAGCAGTTCTTC
. | TRBJ1-3 | . | TRBV28 | CASRSPGTSGNTIYF | TGTGCCAGCAGGTCCCCCGGGACATCTGGAAACACCATATATTTT
. | TRBJ2-1 | . | TRBV2 | CASSEAQQRITYNEQFF | TGTGCCAGCAGTGAGGCTCAACAGAGAATAACGTACAATGAGCAGTTCTTC
. | TRBJ2-5 | many | TRBV7-2 | CASSLMVGGETQYF | TGTGCCAGCAGCTTAATGGTGGGTGGGGAGACCCAGTACTTC
TRBD2 | TRBJ2-5 | many | TRBV6-1 | CASSGRLAQGGETQYF | TGTGCCAGCAGTGGCCGACTAGCCCAGGGTGGCGAGACCCAGTACTTC
TRBD1 | TRBJ1-1 | many | TRBV29-1 | CSAIDRATEAFF | TGCAGCGCTATTGACAGGGCCACTGAAGCTTTCTTT
. | TRBJ2-7 | . | TRBV4-1 | CASSQEKGFGSSYEQYF | TGCGCCAGCAGCCAAGAAAAGGGGTTCGGGAGCTCCTACGAGCAGTACTTC
TRBD2 | TRBJ2-5 | few | TRBV11-2 | CASSPWGGREEETQYF | TGTGCCAGCAGCCCCTGGGGCGGGAGGGAGGAGGAGACCCAGTACTTC
TRBD2 | TRBJ2-2 | . | TRBV24-1 | CATSEPGLAGEIDTGELFF | TGTGCCACCAGTGAACCCGGACTAGCGGGAGAAATCGACACCGGGGAGCTGTTTTTT
. | TRBJ2-3 | many | TRBV2 | CASSEARGATDTQYF | TGTGCCAGCAGTGAAGCGCGAGGAGCCACAGATACGCAGTATTTT
TRBD2 | TRBJ2-6 | . | TRBV6-1 | CARPGLAALLLSGANVLTF | TGTGCCAGGCCGGGACTAGCAGCCCTCCTACTCTCTGGGGCCAACGTCCTGACTTTC
. | TRBJ2-3 | . | TRBV4-2 | CASSPGVAGGTDTRYF | .
. | TRBJ2-3 | . | TRBV27 | CASSPNRGMVSTDTQYF | TGTGCCAGCAGCCCAAACCGGGGAATGGTTTCTACAGATACGCAGTATTTT
TRBD2 | TRBJ2-1 | . | TRBV7-8 | CASSFTSGDYNEQFF | TGTGCCAGCAGCTTTACTAGCGGTGATTACAATGAGCAGTTCTTC
. | TRBJ1-1 | few | TRBV4-1 | CASSQDPSGLNEAFF | TGCGCCAGCAGCCAAGATCCGTCGGGACTAAACGAAGCTTTCTTT
. | TRBJ2-2 | many | TRBV7-2 | CASSIDRTHGELFF | TGTGCCAGCAGCATTGACAGAACCCACGGGGAGCTGTTTTTT
. | TRBJ1-6 | many | TRBV20-1 | CSARPPRQAVYSPLHF | TGCAGTGCTAGACCTCCCCGACAGGCTGTTTATTCACCCCTCCACTTT
TRBD2 | TRBJ2-1 | many | TRBV28 | CASSPGLATSDEQFF | TGTGCCAGCAGCCCCGGACTAGCGACTTCAGATGAGCAGTTCTTC
. | TRBJ1-4 | many | TRBV6-5 | CASSYSGAQNEKLFF | TGTGCCAGCAGTTACTCGGGAGCCCAAAATGAAAAACTGTTTTTT
TRBD2 | TRBJ2-7 | once | TRBV20-1 | CSARGVAGSEQYF | TGCAGTGCTAGAGGGGTAGCGGGTAGCGAGCAGTACTTC